The 27 T cell receptor beta chains below all came from one sample that was sequenced in a study of human T cells and chemical hapten exposure. TCRdb reprocessed the 5' RACE reads via MiXCR and lists one record per CDR3 protein. The table shows about 140,000 distinct CDR3 sequences, with 3.5% to 5% occurring only once. Total RNA came from unfractionated whole blood. The receptor source for this set is a female donor in good health.

The sample holds many counts of this clonotype. The V call is TRBV5-5, the J call TRBJ2-3; TRBD2 matches 11 bases. This CDR3 region has 19 residues. Germline values: CDR1 SGHKS, CDR2 YYEKEE (reference sequence). V was pared by 0 bases and J by 4 bases, with 13 bases of the junction left unmatched. The CDR3 region is CASSLVPLASGGRPDTQYF. The CDR3 DNA reads as TGTGCCAGCAGCTTGGTTCCTTTAGCTAGCGGGGGGCGACCAGATACGCAGTATTTT.

This clonotype was detected ten times or more. The chain couples TRBV7-9 to TRBJ2-1; D not certain. The germline CDR1 and CDR2 sequences are SEHNR and FQNEAQ (reference sequence). The CDR3 covers 12 residues. The germline V and J ends were trimmed by 5 bases and 6 bases, with 8 bases remaining between them. The CDR3 DNA reads TGTGCCAGCAGCCTAATAAGCAATGAGCAGTTCTTC. Protein product: CASSLISNEQFF.

In the case of this clonotype: This could be a read error, since a much larger clone is one nucleotide away. This chain links TRBV14 with TRBJ1-5; D not certain. Per the germline V gene, CDR1 is SGHDN and CDR2 is FVKESK. The CDR3 is made up of 14 amino acids. CDR3 in DNA: TGTGCCAGCAGCCAGGGTCGGGCCGGTCAGCCCCGGCATTTT. It specifies CASSQGRAGQPRHF.

This clonotype was picked up many times. The V call is TRBV28, the J call TRBJ1-1; D gene unclear. In germline, CDR1 is MDHEN, CDR2 SYDVKM. V shed 3 bases and J shed 2 bases, with 10 bases lying between them. This CDR3 region has 14 residues. CDR3 DNA: TGTGCCAGCAGTTTGGACCATCGAAACACTGAAGCTTTCTTT. This encodes CASSLDHRNTEAFF.

The gene calls are TRBV7-2 and TRBJ1-4, with 8 bases identical to TRBD1. This CDR3 comprises 16 residues. After removal of 5 bases from V and 8 bases from J, the junction contained 13 bases not matched to a gene. CDR1 is SGHTA, CDR2 FQGNSA, per germline. CDR3 bases: TGTGCCAGCAGCCTAAGTGGTTCAGGGGGCCAAGAAAAACTGTTTTTT. This sequence encodes CASSLSGSGGQEKLFF.

In the case of this clonotype: This sequence may be a read error, since a much larger clone differs from it by one base. The rearrangement uses TRBV19 and TRBJ1-5; D is unresolved. The CDR3 runs 15 residues. Trimming took 5 bases from V and 1 from J, leaving 12 bases between them. Per the germline V gene, CDR1 is LNHDA and CDR2 is SQIVND (reference sequence). CDR3 nucleotides: TGTGCCAGTAGTGGATCGACGGGGAGCAATCAGCCCCAGCATTTT. Translated: CASSGSTGSNQPQHF.

This clonotype has ten or more counts. CDR3 protein: CASSIGRDSNLFF. CDR3 sequence (DNA): TGTGCCAGTAGTATAGGCCGGGACTCAAATCTGTTCTTC. J is TRBJ2-1 and V is TRBV19; perhaps TRBD2 as D (6 bases). V gave up 1 base and J gave up 15 bases, with 16 bases separating them. The CDR3 totals 13 residues. The V gene's germline CDR1 is LNHDA and CDR2 SQIVND (reference sequence).

This clonotype occurred many times. The gene calls are TRBV20-1 and TRBJ2-3; tentatively, D is TRBD2 (5 bases). Germline V gene sequence: CDR1 DFQATT, CDR2 SNEGSKA (reference sequence). The germline V and J ends were trimmed by 1 base and 4 bases, with 12 bases remaining between them. This CDR3 is 14 amino acids long. The CDR3 here is CSARVATGADTQYF. For the CDR3, the DNA is TGCAGTGCTAGAGTAGCGACCGGCGCAGATACGCAGTATTTT.

This clonotype was picked up many times. V gene TRBV20-1 combines with J gene TRBJ2-2; 13 bases map to TRBD2. Losses at the gene ends were 0 bases for V and 7 bases for J; bases not matched to a gene: 5. The length of the CDR3 is 16 residues. The germline gives CDR1 DFQATT, CDR2 SNEGSKA (reference sequence). CDR3 sequence reads: CSARDTSGGADGELFF. DNA for the CDR3: TGCAGTGCTAGAGATACTAGCGGGGGGGCTGACGGGGAGCTGTTTTTT.

The chain uses TRBV7-2 and TRBJ2-7, with D hard to call. The germline V and J ends were trimmed by 5 bases and 6 bases, with 14 bases remaining between them. This CDR3 region has 13 residues. Per germline, CDR1 SGHTA and CDR2 FQGNSA. For the CDR3, the DNA is TGTGCCAGCAGCCGGCCGGCTGTGGGCGAGCAGTACTTC. Protein: CASSRPAVGEQYF. Full variable domain (rest looked up from reference TRBV7-2 and TRBJ2-7): GAGVSQSPSNKVTEKGKDVELRCDPISGHTALYWYRQSLGQGLEFLIYFQGNSAPDKSGLPSDRFSAERTGGSVSTLTIQRTQQEDSAVYLCASSRPAVGEQYFGPGTRLTVT.

This clonotype appeared a few times. DNA for the CDR3: TGCGCCAGCAGCCATGGGACAGCCGATAGCAATCAGCCCCAGCATTTT. Encoded protein: CASSHGTADSNQPQHF. The chain employs TRBV4-3 and TRBJ1-5; 7 bases are a match to TRBD1. Germline CDR1 reads LGHNA; CDR2 reads YSLEER. The V gene end was trimmed by 3 bases and the J gene end by 0 bases; junction bases not matched to a gene: 5. The CDR3 length is 16 residues.

This clonotype appeared many times. The CDR3 sequence: CASSPRTPLGNQPQHF. DNA of the CDR3: TGTGCCAGCAGCCCCCGGACACCTCTTGGGAATCAGCCCCAGCATTTT. This chain joins TRBV7-2 and TRBJ1-5, with D perhaps matching TRBD1 (5 bases). The CDR3 runs 16 residues. CDR1 and CDR2 (germline): SGHTA, FQGNSA. Trimming cost V 5 bases and J 4 bases, with 18 bases left between them. Full variable domain (remainder filled in from reference TRBV7-2 and TRBJ1-5): GAGVSQSPSNKVTEKGKDVELRCDPISGHTALYWYRQSLGQGLEFLIYFQGNSAPDKSGLPSDRFSAERTGGSVSTLTIQRTQQEDSAVYLCASSPRTPLGNQPQHFGDGTRLSIL.

This clonotype has a count of ten or more. The chain links TRBV5-6 to TRBJ1-1; D is uncertain. The V gene lost 4 bases and the J gene lost 0 bases, with 10 bases spanning the gap. This CDR3 is 14 amino acids long. In germline, CDR1 is SGHDT, CDR2 YYEEEE. The CDR3 nucleotides read TGTGCCAGCAGCCGGCCAGAAATGAACACTGAAGCTTTCTTT. It codes for CASSRPEMNTEAFF.

The sample holds many counts of this clonotype. V gene TRBV12-3 or TRBV12-4 combines with J gene TRBJ2-5; no reliable D call. Trimming took 3 bases from V and 5 from J, leaving 4 bases between them. This CDR3 has 11 residues. The CDR3 spells CASSFEETQYF. The CDR3 bases are TGTGCCAGCAGTTTTGAGGAGACCCAGTACTTC.

At least ten counts were recorded for this clonotype. This chain connects TRBV20-1 to TRBJ1-1; D uncertain. The CDR3 contains 13 residues. CDR1 and CDR2 from the germline V gene are DFQATT and SNEGSKA (reference sequence). The V gene lost 5 bases and the J gene lost 4 bases, with 14 bases spanning the gap. The CDR3: CSAGGGRRTEAFF. In DNA form, the CDR3 reads TGCAGTGCTGGAGGTGGCCGTCGCACTGAAGCTTTCTTT.

This clonotype was found many times. The chain combines TRBV2 with TRBJ2-3, with 7 bases identical to TRBD2. The CDR3 runs to 14 residues. J lost 2 bases, V lost 8 bases, and 7 bases had no gene match. The germline CDR1 and CDR2 sequences are SNHLY and FYNNEI. CDR3 nucleotides: TGTGCCAGCGCGGGGGAGCGGTTCACAGATACGCAGTATTTT. It encodes CASAGERFTDTQYF.

This clonotype was seen at least ten times. This chain's CDR3 is CSARRQGGHQPQHF. CDR3 bases: TGCAGTGCTAGACGACAGGGTGGGCATCAGCCCCAGCATTTT. This chain joins TRBV20-1 and TRBJ1-5; TRBD1 aligns across 7 bases. V lost 2 bases, J lost 5 bases, and 6 bases stayed unmatched. Germline assignment: CDR1 DFQATT and CDR2 SNEGSKA (reference sequence). CDR3 length equals 14 residues.

This clonotype was detected ten times or more. The chain is built from TRBV29-1 and TRBJ1-2; D ambiguous. Germline loops: CDR1 SQVTM, CDR2 ANQGSEA. Trimming removed 0 bases at V and 1 base at J, with 9 bases between. This CDR3 region has 14 residues. CDR3 nucleotides: TGCAGCGTTGAAGATCTACGGGATAACTATGGCTACACCTTC. It codes for CSVEDLRDNYGYTF. Drawing the rest from reference TRBV29-1 and TRBJ1-2, the complete variable domain is SAVISQKPSRDICQRGTSLTIQCQVDSQVTMMFWYRQQPGQSLTLIATANQGSEATYESGFVIDKFPISRPNLTFSTLTVSNMSPEDSSIYLCSVEDLRDNYGYTFGSGTRLTVV.

This clonotype occurred many times. This sequence joins TRBV18 and TRBJ1-5, with D possibly matching TRBD1 (6 bases). Looked up from germline, CDR1 is KGHSH and CDR2 is LQKENI. V was pared by 3 bases and J by 6 bases, with 15 bases between. The CDR3 is made up of 15 amino acids. The CDR3 coding sequence is TGTGCCAGCTCACCTTCGCAGGGGAAGGCTCAGCCCCAGCATTTT. Translation gives CASSPSQGKAQPQHF. Complete variable domain (other parts from reference TRBV18 and TRBJ1-5): NAGVMQNPRHLVRRRGQEARLRCSPMKGHSHVYWYRQLPEEGLKFMVYLQKENIIDESGMPKERFSAEFPKEGPSILRIQQVVRGDSAAYFCASSPSQGKAQPQHFGDGTRLSIL.

This clonotype was seen many times. The chain has TRBV20-1 and TRBJ2-3, with TRBD2 as a possible D gene (6 bases). CDR1 is DFQATT and CDR2 is SNEGSKA in the germline V gene (reference sequence). The V end was cut by 0 bases, the J end by 2 bases, with 12 bases between. The length of the CDR3 is 15 residues. The CDR3 loop is CSARDLGGSTDTQYF. The CDR3 DNA reads as TGCAGTGCTAGAGACCTGGGGGGTTCCACAGATACGCAGTATTTT.

This clonotype was detected many times. The chain joins TRBV3-1 to TRBJ2-3, with D unclear. The V end lost 4 bases, the J end lost 0 bases, and 11 bases lay between the germline ends. Germline V gene data show CDR1 as LGHDT and CDR2 as YNNKEL (reference sequence). This CDR3 spans 15 amino acids. The CDR3 sequence: CASSLAYPSTDTQYF. CDR3 bases: TGTGCCAGCAGCCTCGCATACCCGAGCACAGATACGCAGTATTTT.

This chain uses TRBV6-5 with TRBJ2-1, with TRBD2 matching over 10 bases. J gave up 7 bases and V 7 bases, and 16 bases lay outside the gene matches. Germline values: CDR1 MNHEY, CDR2 SVGAGI. This CDR3 is 17 amino acids long. The CDR3: CASTRTSGRVGGNEQFF. The CDR3 DNA follows: TGTGCCAGCACTAGGACTAGCGGCCGTGTAGGAGGAAATGAGCAGTTCTTC.

Ten or more counts support this clonotype. CDR3 region: CASKLMDSVTEAFF. The CDR3, as DNA: TGTGCCAGCAAGTTAATGGACTCGGTCACTGAAGCTTTCTTT. J is TRBJ1-1 and V is TRBV12-3 or TRBV12-4, with D hard to call. V was cut by 7 bases and J by 4 bases, with 16 bases left in between. The CDR3 length is 14 residues.

This clonotype was observed a handful of times. The CDR3 coding sequence is TGTGCCAGTAGTAACCACAGGGTTCACACCGGGGAGCTGTTTTTT. Translated, it gives CASSNHRVHTGELFF. The genes are TRBV19 and TRBJ2-2, with a tentative D call TRBD1 (6 bases). Germline values: CDR1 LNHDA, CDR2 SQIVND (reference sequence). V was pared by 4 bases and J by 3 bases, with 12 bases between. The CDR3 is 15 residues long.

There are many counts of this clonotype. The V and J genes are TRBV20-1 and TRBJ2-7, with 8 bases fitting TRBD1. Germline V gene sequence: CDR1 DFQATT, CDR2 SNEGSKA (reference sequence). CDR3 length: 13 amino acids. The V gene end was trimmed by 3 bases and the J gene end by 5 bases; junction bases not matched to a gene: 6. This CDR3 reads CSASQDRANEQYF. The CDR3 bases are TGCAGTGCTAGTCAGGACAGGGCTAACGAGCAGTACTTC.

There are many counts of this clonotype. The chain carries TRBV7-2 and TRBJ1-4; 11 nucleotides line up with TRBD1. V trimming: 6 bases; J trimming: 6 bases; junction bases outside the gene matches: 6. Germline CDR1 reads SGHTA; CDR2 reads FQGNSA. The CDR3 spans 15 residues. The CDR3 DNA reads as TGTGCCAGCAGGCCGGACAGGGGGCATTATGAAAAACTGTTTTTT. This sequence encodes CASRPDRGHYEKLFF.

In this sample, this clonotype turned up many times. The chain recombines TRBV9 with TRBJ1-5; 8 bases are a match to TRBD1. This CDR3 spans 15 amino acids. From germline, CDR1 is SGDLS and CDR2 YYNGEE. After removal of 0 bases from V and 2 bases from J, the junction contained 1 base not matched to a gene. The CDR3 region is CASSVGGQGNQPQHF. The CDR3, as DNA: TGTGCCAGCAGCGTAGGGGGACAGGGCAATCAGCCCCAGCATTTT.